This T cell receptor (beta chain) was sequenced for a study of OX40 agonist ivuxolimab in advanced cancers. Overall study context: Ivuxolimab, an agonistic anti-OX40 (CD134) antibody, was given to patients.

Assay: immunoSEQ multiplex PCR; the TCRdb copy retains only in-frame clones and omits some. The table lists about 15,000 clones, about three quarters of them singletons. For this clone: The antigen is not known.

Patients who had autoimmune disease history or got systemic immunosuppression were left out. Points from the study as a whole: Antigen specificity was not determined for the expanded peripheral T cells. The 0.1-3.0 mg/kg partial responders had among the lowest clonal expansion.

The specimen was CD4+ or CD8+ T cells sorted from blood, collected in a trial of the OX40 agonist ivuxolimab. This TCR was sampled from an adult with an advanced solid tumor such as melanoma, head and neck, liver or kidney cancer.

CDR3: CASSIYSNQETQYF. The CDR3 bases are TGTGCCAGTAGTATTTATAGCAATCAAGAGACCCAGTACTTC. The rearrangement joins TRBV19 to TRBJ2-5, with unresolved D. Looked up from germline, CDR1 is LNHDA and CDR2 is SQIVND (reference sequence). The CDR3 contains 14 residues. Trimming removed 3 bases from V and 2 bases from J, with 10 bases in between.